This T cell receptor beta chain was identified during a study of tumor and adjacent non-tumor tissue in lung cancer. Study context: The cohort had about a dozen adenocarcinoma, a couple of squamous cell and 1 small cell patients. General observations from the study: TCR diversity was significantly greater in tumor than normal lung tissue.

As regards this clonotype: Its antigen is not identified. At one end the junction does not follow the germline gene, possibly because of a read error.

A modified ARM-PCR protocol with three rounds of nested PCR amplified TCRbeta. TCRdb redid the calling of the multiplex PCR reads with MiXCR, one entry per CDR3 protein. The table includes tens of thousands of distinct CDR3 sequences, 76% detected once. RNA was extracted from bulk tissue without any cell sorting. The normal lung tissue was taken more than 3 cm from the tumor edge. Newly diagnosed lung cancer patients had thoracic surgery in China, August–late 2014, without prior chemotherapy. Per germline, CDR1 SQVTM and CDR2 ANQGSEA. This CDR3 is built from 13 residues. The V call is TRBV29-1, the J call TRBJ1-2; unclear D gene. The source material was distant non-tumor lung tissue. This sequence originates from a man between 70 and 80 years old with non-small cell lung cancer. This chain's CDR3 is CSVLKTGVYGYTF. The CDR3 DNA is TGCAGCGTTCTCAAGACGGGAGTCTATGGCTATACCTTC.